The clone carrying this T cell receptor beta chain was observed many times. Its antigen is undetermined. These data are taken from a study of blood T cells in healthy people across ages. Study-wide results and limits: Age brought a roughly linear fall in TCR beta diversity measured per million T cells. Researchers report that TCR beta diversity correlated strongly with naive T cell percentage.

The germline CDR1 and CDR2 sequences are ENHRY and SYGVKD. This CDR3 is 13 amino acids long. V lost 0 bases, J lost 4 bases, and 6 bases lay in between. Each sample provided at least 5 micrograms of extracted total RNA. Through a sample-barcoded 5' primer and a J-beta primer mix, a second PCR was run for roughly 7 to 11 cycles. Each cDNA molecule received a tag from a template-switch adaptor that had 12 random nucleotides. TCRdb reprocessed the 5' RACE reads with MiXCR, giving one entry per CDR3 protein. The sample holds roughly 650,000 distinct CDR3 sequences, approximately 30% seen once. The sequencing input was blood. The source of this sequence is an elderly woman in good health. The V gene is TRBV10-3, the J gene TRBJ1-2; D is ambiguous. In DNA form, the CDR3 reads TGTGCCATCAGTGAGTCCGAGACCTATGGCTACACCTTC. Amino acid sequence: CAISESETYGYTF.